Below, 19 T cell receptor beta chains from the same sample are listed, as sequenced in a study of shared clonotypes between healthy human individuals (dated by TCRdb to 2018 to 2021). Library creation used the immunoSEQ multiplex PCR assay. TCRdb took this table from immuneACCESS and kept in-frame rearrangements with V and J called. Such tables lack part of the clones; where checked against another copy, unresolved V genes explain under half of the gap, and the rest is unexplained. The sample data list 400,000 to 500,000 clones, and over 65% of these were observed just once. Together, the top ten hold approximately 12% of the sample. The sample was PBMCs. The receptor set was obtained from a woman between 40 and 50 years old in good health. Some clones in this sample may be carry-over from other donors' samples.

This clone was detected many times. This chain joins TRBV2 and TRBJ2-1; the match to TRBD1 covers 7 bases. This CDR3 has 16 amino acids. With 6 bases clipped from V and 5 bases from J, the junction kept 13 bases outside the gene matches. Per the germline V gene, CDR1 is SNHLY and CDR2 is FYNNEI. The CDR3 loop reads CASSITGTVGDNEQFF. CDR3 nucleotide sequence: TGTGCCAGCAGCATCACCGGGACAGTGGGGGACAATGAGCAGTTCTTC. Drawing the rest from reference TRBV2 and TRBJ2-1, the complete variable domain is EPEVTQTPSHQVTQMGQEVILRCVPISNHLYFYWYRQILGQKVEFLVSFYNNEISEKSEIFDDQFSVERPDGSNFTLKIRSTKLEDSAMYFCASSITGTVGDNEQFFGPGTRLTVL.

The chain is built from TRBV10-3 and TRBJ2-7; TRBD1 matches at 10 bases. In germline, CDR1 is ENHRY, CDR2 SYGVKD. The junction had 10 bases not matched to a gene; V was cut back by 6 bases and J by 5 bases. The CDR3 consists of 15 residues. The CDR3 protein is CAISEGQGSVDEQYF. CDR3 coding DNA: TGTGCCATCAGCGAGGGACAGGGGTCGGTTGACGAGCAGTACTTC.

The chain combines TRBV4-1 with TRBJ2-5; 11 nucleotides align to TRBD2. The better agreement between TRBJ2-7 and the DNA end casts doubt on the J call. Germline lookup yields CDR1 MGHRA and CDR2 YSYEKL. This CDR3 contains 16 residues. DNA of the CDR3: TGCGCCAGCAGCCCTAGACTAGCGGGGTTCAATTACGAGCAGTACTTC. It translates to CASSPRLAGFNYEQYF.

V is TRBV6-1 and J is TRBJ2-4, with D possibly matching TRBD2 (5 bases). CDR1 and CDR2 from the germline V gene are MNHNS and SASEGT. This CDR3 has 14 residues. Trimming removed 6 bases at V and 1 base at J, with 10 bases between. CDR3 region: CASSLTIAKNIQYF. The CDR3 region has the DNA TGTGCCAGCAGCCTGACTATTGCCAAAAACATTCAGTACTTC.

The J gene is TRBJ2-3, the V gene TRBV5-6; D may be TRBD1 (5 bases). V lost 4 bases and J 7 bases, leaving 13 bases between the germline ends. The CDR3 spans 13 residues. Germline values: CDR1 SGHDT, CDR2 YYEEEE. The CDR3 DNA is TGTGCCAGCAGCCAGGACACACTCAATACGCAGTATTTT. Encoded protein: CASSQDTLNTQYF.

In its sample, this clone was seen many times. V usage is TRBV9 and J usage is TRBJ2-1; 8 positions agree with TRBD2. The CDR3 consists of 15 residues. Looked up from germline, CDR1 is SGDLS and CDR2 is YYNGEE. The junction had 10 bases not matched to a gene; V was cut back by 5 bases and J by 6 bases. The DNA for the CDR3 is TGTGCCAGCAGTTACAGGCGGGAGGTTCCCAATGAGCAGTTCTTC. Residues: CASSYRREVPNEQFF.

This clone was detected many times. This sequence joins TRBV13 and TRBJ2-1; 7 nucleotides align to TRBD2. The CDR3 runs 17 residues. With 5 bases clipped from V and 2 bases from J, the junction kept 12 bases outside the gene matches. CDR1 and CDR2 (germline): PRHDT, FYEKMQ (reference sequence). This chain's CDR3 is CASSLKSGGGAYNEQFF. In DNA form, the CDR3 reads TGTGCCAGCAGCCTTAAATCGGGGGGAGGCGCCTACAATGAGCAGTTCTTC.

The CDR3 protein is CAWTPSGNYEQFF. The CDR3 nucleotides are TGTGCCTGGACTCCTAGCGGGAACTATGAGCAGTTCTTC. The chain combines TRBV30 with TRBJ2-1, with 9 bases identical to TRBD2. Germline V CDR1 and CDR2: GTSNPN, SVGIG (reference sequence). The J segment lost 8 bases and the V segment lost 4 bases, leaving 6 bases of the junction unmatched. The CDR3 covers 13 residues.

This clone came up a few times. The gene calls are TRBV7-2 and TRBJ1-4; D is undetermined. The V gene lost 5 bases and the J gene lost 7 bases, with 11 bases spanning the gap. In germline, CDR1 is SGHTA, CDR2 FQGNSA. CDR3 length: 13 residues. For the CDR3, the DNA is TGTGCCAGCAGCCCCCCGACGTCTGAAAAACTGTTTTTT. Encoded protein: CASSPPTSEKLFF. The full variable domain, completed using reference TRBV7-2 and TRBJ1-4, is GAGVSQSPSNKVTEKGKDVELRCDPISGHTALYWYRQSLGQGLEFLIYFQGNSAPDKSGLPSDRFSAERTGGSVSTLTIQRTQQEDSAVYLCASSPPTSEKLFFGSGTQLSVL.

The J gene is TRBJ1-2, the V gene TRBV18; 7 bases are a match to TRBD1. Per germline, CDR1 KGHSH and CDR2 LQKENI. V was clipped by 3 bases and J by 8 bases; unmatched bases: 12. The CDR3 sequence is 15 residues long. The CDR3 DNA reads TGTGCCAGCTCACCTGAGCAGGGGGACTGGGGAGGCTACACCTTC. Protein: CASSPEQGDWGGYTF.

About this clone itself: Other DNA sequences in this sample translate to the same CDR3. The chain uses TRBV5-1 and TRBJ2-5; possibly TRBD2 for D (6 bases). The ends were cut back, 4 bases at V and 2 bases at J, with 9 bases in the middle. From germline, CDR1 is SGHRS and CDR2 YFSETQ. This CDR3 contains 13 residues. This chain's CDR3 is CASSPGLQETQYF. In DNA form, the CDR3 reads TGCGCCAGCAGCCCGGGACTGCAAGAGACCCAGTACTTC.

This chain connects TRBV28 to TRBJ1-1, with a tentative D call TRBD1 (6 bases). V lost 6 bases and J 8 bases, leaving 22 bases between the germline ends. CDR3 length: 15 amino acids. Germline V gene sequence: CDR1 MDHEN, CDR2 SYDVKM. The CDR3 reads CASRRPQGTYNEAFF. The CDR3 nucleotides are TGTGCCAGCAGACGTCCCCAGGGGACCTACAACGAAGCTTTCTTT.

V is TRBV7-2 and J is TRBJ2-7; D ambiguous. Germline CDR1 is SGHTA and CDR2 is FQGNSA. The CDR3 is 12 residues long. V lost 5 bases and J lost 5, with 10 bases in between. As DNA, the CDR3 is TGTGCCAGCAGCCCCCAAATGAACGAGCAGTACTTC. This codes for CASSPQMNEQYF. Using reference TRBV7-2 and TRBJ2-7 for the parts outside the CDR3, the full variable domain is GAGVSQSPSNKVTEKGKDVELRCDPISGHTALYWYRQSLGQGLEFLIYFQGNSAPDKSGLPSDRFSAERTGGSVSTLTIQRTQQEDSAVYLCASSPQMNEQYFGPGTRLTVT.

The chain has TRBV7-9 and TRBJ1-2, with a tentative D call TRBD1 (5 bases). Trimming removed 5 bases from V and 5 bases from J, with 18 bases in between. The CDR3 consists of 15 residues. The germline gives CDR1 SEHNR, CDR2 FQNEAQ (reference sequence). The CDR3 spells CASSPRGGLWYGYTF. The DNA for the CDR3 is TGTGCCAGCAGCCCCCGGGGGGGATTGTGGTATGGCTACACCTTC.

The genes are TRBV6-4 and TRBJ2-1; TRBD2 agrees at 9 bases. The CDR3 length is 16 residues. V shed 4 bases and J 6 bases; nucleotides not matched to a gene: 10. Germline CDR1 reads MRHNA; CDR2 reads SNTAGT. The CDR3, as DNA: TGTGCCAGCAGTGTCGACGGACTAGCGTCCATCAATGAGCAGTTCTTC. It is translated as CASSVDGLASINEQFF.

As regards this clone: The sample contains more than one DNA sequence encoding this CDR3. The V call is TRBV2, the J call TRBJ2-3; possibly TRBD1 for D (6 bases). V lost 4 bases and J lost 3, with 8 bases in between. The CDR3 covers 13 residues. Germline V gene sequence: CDR1 SNHLY, CDR2 FYNNEI. The DNA for the CDR3 is TGTGCCAGCAGTGTCAGGGGAACAGATACGCAGTATTTT. It codes for CASSVRGTDTQYF.

The chain recombines TRBV7-6 with TRBJ2-2; TRBD1 matches at 10 bases. The CDR3 covers 16 residues. Germline CDR1 is SGHVS and CDR2 is FNYEAQ. Trimming removed 4 bases from V and 3 bases from J; junction bases left unmatched: 5. DNA for the CDR3: TGTGCCAGCAGCTCCCGGACAGGGGGGGACACCGGGGAGCTGTTTTTT. Amino acids: CASSSRTGGDTGELFF.

This chain connects TRBV28 to TRBJ1-5; 7 bases agree with TRBD1. The CDR3 covers 15 residues. V trimming: 7 bases; J trimming: 1 base; junction bases outside the gene matches: 7. From germline, CDR1 is MDHEN and CDR2 SYDVKM. CDR3 protein: CASTPWDSSNQPQHF. DNA for the CDR3: TGTGCCAGCACCCCGTGGGACAGCAGCAATCAGCCCCAGCATTTT.

The chain has TRBV20-1 and TRBJ2-5, with 7 positions matching TRBD2. CDR1 and CDR2 from the germline V gene are DFQATT and SNEGSKA (reference sequence). V was pared by 3 bases and J by 7 bases, with 2 bases of the junction left unmatched. The CDR3 extends over 11 amino acids. The CDR3 sequence is CSASPGGTQYF. The CDR3 DNA sequence: TGCAGTGCTAGCCCGGGAGGGACCCAGTACTTC.